This T cell receptor beta chain was documented in a study of shared clonotypes between healthy human individuals. The repertoire was sequenced with immunoSEQ multiplex PCR; TCRdb's copy has only in-frame clones and lacks some. This table has some 2,500,000 clones, 80% to 95% appearing once. This clone showed up just once. CDR3 length: 14 amino acids. Trimming took 0 bases from V and 4 from J; bases not matched to a gene: 4. Germline-derived CDR1 and CDR2 are SGDLS and YYNGEE. V usage is TRBV9 and J usage is TRBJ2-7, with TRBD2 matching over 7 bases. The origin of this receptor is a man between 18 and 29 years old in good health. Some clones in this sample may be carry-over from other donors' samples. The source material was naive CD4+ T cells from PBMCs. Subset of the sample: CD45RA+ positively selected. CDR3 in amino acids: CASSVGGGLYEQYF. The CDR3 DNA reads TGTGCCAGCAGCGTAGGGGGAGGGTTGTACGAGCAGTACTTC.